This T cell receptor (beta chain) is drawn from a study of CD8 T cells in Susac syndrome. About the study: Among the Susac syndrome patients sequenced, six had active disease and eight or nine were in remission. Treatment at blood withdrawal was none, corticosteroids, or intravenous immunoglobulin alone in Susac syndrome patients.

Reverse transcription of about 0.45 to 1 ug RNA was performed with random hexamers. TCRdb re-derived calls from the immunoSEQ multiplex PCR reads in MiXCR, one entry per CDR3 protein. Of about 240,000 distinct CDR3 sequences listed, almost 97% are singletons. Germline CDR1 is SQVTM and CDR2 is ANQGSEA. V shed 4 bases and J 10 bases; nucleotides not matched to a gene: 11. The CDR3 is made up of 13 amino acids. Diagnostic criteria defined recently for definite or probable disease were met by the Susac syndrome patients. The sample taken for sequencing was CD4+ T cells from PBMCs. This clonotype was obtained from a human donor with Susac syndrome. The chain has TRBV29-1 and TRBJ2-7; 9 bases are a match to TRBD1. This chain's CDR3 is CSVGDRVGYVQYF. Written as DNA, the CDR3 is TGCAGCGTTGGGGACAGGGTGGGCTACGTTCAGTACTTC.